A selection of T cell receptor beta chains follows, all from one sample in a study of blood T cell repertoires in COVID-19. Sequencing used immunoSEQ multiplex PCR; TCRdb keeps in-frame clones, though not all of them. Here the sample spans about 110,000 clones, 82% being singletons. What was sequenced was peripheral blood. All receptors derive from a man aged 65 to 79 with acute or convalescent COVID-19. The CDR3 runs from the conserved cysteine through the conserved F or W. The D gene is left open where the match is weak. The listing skips clone size in some rows; elsewhere it reads once, few, many or a size class.

NA	NA	TRBV20-1	TRBJ2-2	CSASQVQNTGELFF	TGCAGTGCTAGTCAGGTCCAGAACACCGGGGAGCTGTTTTTT
NA	NA	TRBV3-1/TRBV3-2	TRBJ1-4	CASSQEWRPTGDTTNEKLFF	TGTGCCAGCAGCCAAGAATGGCGGCCCACCGGGGATACAACTAATGAAAAACTGTTTTTT
TRBD2	NA	TRBV24-1	TRBJ2-5	CATSDPLAGGLQETQYF	TGTGCCACCAGTGACCCCCTAGCGGGAGGCCTCCAAGAGACCCAGTACTTC
NA	NA	TRBV5-1	TRBJ1-1	CASSFSENTEAFF	TGCGCCAGCAGCTTTTCAGAGAACACTGAAGCTTTCTTT
NA	once	TRBV30	TRBJ2-1	CAWKLDTSLNEQFF	TGTGCCTGGAAGCTGGACACTTCACTGAATGAGCAGTTCTTC
TRBD1	NA	TRBV4-2	TRBJ2-1	CASSPGGGQGVNEQFF	TGTGCCAGCAGCCCAGGAGGAGGACAGGGGGTAAATGAGCAGTTCTTC
NA	NA	TRBV5-1	TRBJ2-1	CASSPDTRGEQFF	TGCGCCAGCAGCCCGGACACCCGAGGTGAGCAGTTCTTC
NA	NA	TRBV9	TRBJ1-6	CASSVAAGEGSPLHF	TGTGCCAGCAGCGTAGCGGCAGGGGAGGGTTCACCCCTCCACTTT
NA	NA	TRBV28	TRBJ1-4	CASSLGGGTNEKLFF	TGTGCCAGCAGTTTGGGCGGGGGGACTAATGAAAAACTGTTTTTT
TRBD1	NA	TRBV5-4	TRBJ1-3	CASSPGQGVRQNTIYF	TGTGCCAGCAGCCCCGGACAGGGAGTAAGACAAAACACCATATATTTT
TRBD1	NA	TRBV5-1	TRBJ2-5	CASSLDRGVETQYF	TGCGCCAGCAGCTTGGACAGGGGGGTAGAGACCCAGTACTTC
TRBD2	NA	TRBV5-1	TRBJ2-3	CASSPDAGGPTTQYF	TGCGCCAGCAGTCCGGACGCGGGGGGGCCTACTACGCAGTATTTT
NA	NA	TRBV29-1	TRBJ1-1	CSVALDAGRVTEAFF	TGCAGCGTGGCCCTCGACGCGGGTAGGGTCACTGAAGCTTTCTTT
NA	NA	TRBV29-1	TRBJ2-7	CSVLRDRPRSEQYF	TGCAGCGTCCTCCGAGACAGGCCCCGCAGCGAGCAGTACTTC